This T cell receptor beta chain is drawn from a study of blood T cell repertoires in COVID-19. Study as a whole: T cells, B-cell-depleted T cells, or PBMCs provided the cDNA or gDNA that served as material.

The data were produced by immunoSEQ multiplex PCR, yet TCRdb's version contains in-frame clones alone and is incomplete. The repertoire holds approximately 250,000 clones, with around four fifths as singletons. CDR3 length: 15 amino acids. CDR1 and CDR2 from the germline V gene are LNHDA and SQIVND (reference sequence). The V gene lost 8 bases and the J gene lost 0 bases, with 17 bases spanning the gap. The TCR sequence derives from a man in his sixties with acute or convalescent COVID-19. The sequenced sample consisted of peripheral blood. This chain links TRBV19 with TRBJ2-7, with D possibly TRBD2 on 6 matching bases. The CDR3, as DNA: TGTGCCAGTCAGCGGGCGGGCAAGAGCTCCTACGAGCAGTACTTC. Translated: CASQRAGKSSYEQYF.